The 18 T cell receptor beta chains given below trace back to one sample, sequenced in a study of blood T cell repertoires in COVID-19. Some clones are missing from TCRdb's copy, which holds only in-frame ones; the method was immunoSEQ multiplex PCR. Seen here are roughly 220,000 clones, about 86% observed once, and the top ten hold 3.5% to 4%. Material: PBMCs or T cells enriched from blood (not recorded which). The receptors derive from a woman between 35 and 50 years old with acute COVID-19.

This clone has more than one count but fewer than ten. This chain joins TRBV2 and TRBJ1-5; D remains unclear. This CDR3 contains 12 residues. The V end lost 3 bases, the J end lost 7 bases, and 7 bases lay between the germline ends. CDR1 is SNHLY and CDR2 is FYNNEI in the germline V gene. The CDR3 sequence is CASSDYTQPQHF. The CDR3 region has the DNA TGTGCCAGCAGTGATTACACCCAGCCCCAGCATTTT.

This clone has only one observation. The chain joins TRBV5-6 to TRBJ2-1; a possible D gene is TRBD1 (5 bases). V dropped 4 bases and J dropped 9 bases, with 14 bases sitting between them. This CDR3 comprises 13 residues. Per the germline V gene, CDR1 is SGHDT and CDR2 is YYEEEE. The CDR3 protein is CASSLPQGVEQFF. Here the CDR3 DNA reads TGTGCCAGCAGCCTACCCCAAGGGGTTGAGCAGTTCTTC.

J is TRBJ2-1 and V is TRBV7-2; 7 bases map to TRBD1. The CDR3 has 15 amino acids. Germline V CDR1 and CDR2: SGHTA, FQGNSA. After removal of 1 base from V and 2 bases from J, the junction contained 2 bases not matched to a gene. Written as DNA, the CDR3 is TGTGCCAGCAGCTTAGAGGGGACAGCCTACAATGAGCAGTTCTTC. Residues: CASSLEGTAYNEQFF.

The chain carries TRBV6-4 and TRBJ1-6, with unresolved D. Trimming removed 6 bases from V and 8 bases from J, with 17 bases in between. CDR1 is MRHNA, CDR2 SNTAGT, per germline. The CDR3 covers 15 residues. The CDR3: CASRVQDGAHSPLHF. CDR3 DNA sequence: TGTGCCAGCAGGGTACAAGACGGAGCACATTCACCCCTCCACTTT.

The chain has TRBV11-2 and TRBJ1-4; D may be TRBD1 (6 bases). CDR1 is SGHAT, CDR2 FQNNGV, per germline. Trimming took off 1 base at V and 1 base at J, with 7 bases between the two ends. The CDR3 is 15 amino acids. The CDR3 spells CASSLVGGTNEKLFF. The CDR3 coding sequence is TGTGCCAGCAGCTTAGTAGGGGGAACTAATGAAAAACTGTTTTTT. Full variable domain (rest looked up from reference TRBV11-2 and TRBJ1-4): EAGVAQSPRYKIIEKRQSVAFWCNPISGHATLYWYQQILGQGPKLLIQFQNNGVVDDSQLPKDRFSAERLKGVDSTLKIQPAKLEDSAVYLCASSLVGGTNEKLFFGSGTQLSVL.

This clone came up a few times. The V and J genes are TRBV7-2 and TRBJ1-5; TRBD1 matches at 7 bases. Germline CDR1 reads SGHTA; CDR2 reads FQGNSA. The J segment lost 5 bases and the V segment lost 1 base, leaving 5 bases of the junction unmatched. The CDR3 totals 15 residues. The CDR3 loop is CASSLGYRGDQPQHF. The CDR3 DNA is TGTGCCAGCAGCTTAGGATACAGGGGTGATCAGCCCCAGCATTTT.

The DNA for the CDR3 is TGTGCCAGCAGCTTCCGGGACTCGTTGGGAGAGCAGTACTTC. Encoded protein: CASSFRDSLGEQYF. The rearrangement uses TRBV13 and TRBJ2-7; possibly TRBD2 for D (6 bases). The germline gives CDR1 PRHDT, CDR2 FYEKMQ (reference sequence). V dropped 3 bases and J dropped 7 bases, with 16 bases sitting between them. The CDR3 loop spans 14 amino acids.

This sequence joins TRBV5-8 and TRBJ1-2, with D possibly being TRBD1 (6 bases). This CDR3 comprises 16 residues. V was pared by 5 bases and J by 0 bases, with 17 bases between. Looked up from germline, CDR1 is SGHTS and CDR2 is YDEGEE. This chain's CDR3 is CASRRGGAPANYGYTF. In DNA form, the CDR3 reads TGTGCCAGCAGGCGTGGGGGGGCTCCCGCTAACTATGGCTACACCTTC.

CDR3 bases: TGTGCCACCAGTGACCCGGGACTACCAGATACGCAGTATTTT. Residues: CATSDPGLPDTQYF. J is TRBJ2-3 and V is TRBV24-1; 7 positions agree with TRBD2. CDR3 size: 14 residues. Germline V gives CDR1 KGHDR, CDR2 SFDVKD. Losses at the gene ends were 4 bases for V and 4 bases for J; bases not matched to a gene: 4.

The genes are TRBV13 and TRBJ2-3; D is undetermined. Germline loops: CDR1 PRHDT, CDR2 FYEKMQ (reference sequence). The CDR3 is made up of 18 amino acids. The ends were cut back, 5 bases at V and 1 base at J, with 22 bases in the middle. The CDR3 sequence is CASSARTGLPSGTDTQYF. The CDR3 nucleotides are TGTGCCAGCAGCGCGAGAACGGGTCTACCCTCTGGCACAGATACGCAGTATTTT.

This chain joins TRBV28 and TRBJ1-1; D is unresolved. From germline, CDR1 is MDHEN and CDR2 SYDVKM. V gave up 6 bases and J gave up 2 bases, with 4 bases separating them. CDR3 length: 11 amino acids. CDR3 loop: CASSPNTEAFF. The DNA of the CDR3 is TGTGCCAGCAGCCCTAACACTGAAGCTTTCTTT.

For this clone: Its ends do not fully match the called genes, so a read error is possible. The rearrangement links TRBV11-2 to TRBJ2-2; D not certain. CDR1 is SGHAT and CDR2 is FQNNGV in the germline V gene. The CDR3 contains 16 residues. The CDR3 reads CASILSEAVNTGELFF. DNA of the CDR3: TGTGCCAGCATCTTATCTGAGGCAGTAAACACCGGGGAGCTGTTTTTT.

Only one count was recorded for this clone. This CDR3 reads CASSLRDTGRFEQYF. In DNA form, the CDR3 reads TGTGCCAGCAGCCTCCGGGACACCGGGCGGTTCGAGCAGTACTTC. V usage is TRBV6-5 and J usage is TRBJ2-7, with D perhaps TRBD1 (6 bases). Germline loops: CDR1 MNHEY, CDR2 SVGAGI. CDR3 length equals 15 residues. V lost 6 bases, J lost 6 bases, and 21 bases lay in between.

The CDR3 reads CASSLTSGRGKETQYF. The CDR3, as DNA: TGTGCCAGCAGCTTAACTAGCGGGAGGGGGAAAGAGACCCAGTACTTC. The chain links TRBV7-9 to TRBJ2-5; 13 bases line up with TRBD2. This CDR3 region has 16 residues. In germline, CDR1 is SEHNR, CDR2 FQNEAQ (reference sequence). V lost 2 bases and J lost 3; bases outside the gene matches: 3.

The rearrangement uses TRBV6-1 and TRBJ1-5, with D unclear. The CDR3 sequence is 13 residues long. Trimming pared 2 bases from V and 2 bases from J, leaving 4 bases between. CDR1 is MNHNS, CDR2 SASEGT, per germline. The CDR3 loop reads CASSELRNQPQHF. In DNA, the CDR3 is TGTGCCAGCAGTGAACTCCGCAATCAGCCCCAGCATTTT.

The CDR3 nucleotides read TGTGCCAGCAGTCCCCGACTAGCGGGTTCCTACAATGAGCAGTTCTTC. Protein sequence: CASSPRLAGSYNEQFF. The chain is built from TRBV28 and TRBJ2-1, with 10 bases matching TRBD2. This CDR3 has 16 residues. With V trimmed by 5 bases and J by 1 base, 5 bases remained unmatched. Germline lookup yields CDR1 MDHEN and CDR2 SYDVKM.

This clone was seen a few times. The chain has TRBV28 and TRBJ1-1; D unresolved. V was cut by 6 bases and J by 5 bases, with 10 bases left in between. Per germline, CDR1 MDHEN and CDR2 SYDVKM. The CDR3 spans 12 residues. The CDR3 nucleotides are TGTGCCAGCAGGGTAGGAGGTACTGAAGCTTTCTTT. This gives the protein CASRVGGTEAFF.

This rearrangement joins TRBV7-8 to TRBJ2-7, with D uncertain. CDR1 SGHVS and CDR2 FQNEAQ come from the germline V gene. The CDR3 is 15 residues long. V shed 1 base and J shed 2 bases, with 12 bases lying between them. The CDR3 region has the DNA TGTGCCAGCAGCTTAGATGACGGTCTAGCCTACGAGCAGTACTTC. This codes for CASSLDDGLAYEQYF.